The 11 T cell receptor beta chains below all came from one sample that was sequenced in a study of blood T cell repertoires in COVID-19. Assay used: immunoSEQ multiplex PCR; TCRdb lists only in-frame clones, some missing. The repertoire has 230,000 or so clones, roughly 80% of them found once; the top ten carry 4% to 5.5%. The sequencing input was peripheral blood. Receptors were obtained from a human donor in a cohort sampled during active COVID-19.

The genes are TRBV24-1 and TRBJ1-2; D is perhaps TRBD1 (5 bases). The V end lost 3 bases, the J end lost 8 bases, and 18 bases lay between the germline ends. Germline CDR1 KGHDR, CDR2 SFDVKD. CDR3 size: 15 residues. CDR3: CATSDLGGAAGGYTF. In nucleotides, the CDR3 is TGTGCCACCAGTGATCTAGGCGGGGCGGCGGGCGGCTACACCTTC.

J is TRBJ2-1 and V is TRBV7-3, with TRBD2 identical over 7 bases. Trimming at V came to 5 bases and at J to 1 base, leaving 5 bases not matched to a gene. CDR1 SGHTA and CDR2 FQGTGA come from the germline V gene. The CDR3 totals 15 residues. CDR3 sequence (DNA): TGTGCCAGCAGCCCCTCTAGCGGATCCTACAATGAGCAGTTCTTC. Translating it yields CASSPSSGSYNEQFF.

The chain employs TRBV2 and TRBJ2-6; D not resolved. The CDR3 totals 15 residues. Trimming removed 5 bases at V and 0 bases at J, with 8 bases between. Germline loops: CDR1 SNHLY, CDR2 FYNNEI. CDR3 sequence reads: CASSKSVSGANVLTF. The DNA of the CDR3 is TGTGCCAGCAGTAAGTCGGTCTCTGGGGCCAACGTCCTGACTTTC.

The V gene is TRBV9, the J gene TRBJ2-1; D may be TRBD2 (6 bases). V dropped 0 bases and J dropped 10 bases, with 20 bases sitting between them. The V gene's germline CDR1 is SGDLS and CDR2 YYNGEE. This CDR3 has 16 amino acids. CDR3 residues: CASSVDTSFIRREQFF. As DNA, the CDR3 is TGTGCCAGCAGCGTAGATACTAGCTTTATCAGACGGGAGCAGTTCTTC.

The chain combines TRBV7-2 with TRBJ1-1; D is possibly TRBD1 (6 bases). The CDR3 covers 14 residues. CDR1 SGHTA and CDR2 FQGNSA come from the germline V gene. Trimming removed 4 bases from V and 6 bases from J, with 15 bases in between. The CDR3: CASSSPRGQSEAFF. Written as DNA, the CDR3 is TGTGCCAGCAGCTCGCCGCGAGGACAGTCTGAAGCTTTCTTT.

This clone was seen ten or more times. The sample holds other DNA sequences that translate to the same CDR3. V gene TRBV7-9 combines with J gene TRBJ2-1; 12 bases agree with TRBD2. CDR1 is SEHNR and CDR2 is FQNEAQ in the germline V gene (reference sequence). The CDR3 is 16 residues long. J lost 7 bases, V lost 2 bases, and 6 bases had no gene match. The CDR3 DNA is TGTGCCAGCAGCTTAAGGCTAGCGGGAGGGAAGAATGAGCAGTTCTTC. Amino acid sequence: CASSLRLAGGKNEQFF.

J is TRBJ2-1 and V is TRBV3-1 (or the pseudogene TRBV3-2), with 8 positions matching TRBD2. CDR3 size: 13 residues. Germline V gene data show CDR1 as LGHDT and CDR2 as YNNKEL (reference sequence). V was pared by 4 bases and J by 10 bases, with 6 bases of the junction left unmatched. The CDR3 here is CASSLLTSEEQFF. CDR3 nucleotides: TGTGCCAGCAGCCTCTTGACTAGCGAAGAGCAGTTCTTC.

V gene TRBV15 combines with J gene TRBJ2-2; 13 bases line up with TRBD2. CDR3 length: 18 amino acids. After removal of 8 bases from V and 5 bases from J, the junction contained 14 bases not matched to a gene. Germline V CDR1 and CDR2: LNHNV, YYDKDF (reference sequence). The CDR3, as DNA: TGTGCCACCCAAAATGGACTAGCGGGAGTCCGTGGTACCGGGGAGCTGTTTTTT. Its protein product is CATQNGLAGVRGTGELFF.

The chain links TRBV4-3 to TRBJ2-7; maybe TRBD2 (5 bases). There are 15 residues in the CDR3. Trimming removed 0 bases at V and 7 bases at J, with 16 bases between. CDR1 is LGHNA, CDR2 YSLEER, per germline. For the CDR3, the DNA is TGCGCCAGCAGCCAAGAGGCCTTGACAACGGGGGAGCAGTACTTC. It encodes CASSQEALTTGEQYF.

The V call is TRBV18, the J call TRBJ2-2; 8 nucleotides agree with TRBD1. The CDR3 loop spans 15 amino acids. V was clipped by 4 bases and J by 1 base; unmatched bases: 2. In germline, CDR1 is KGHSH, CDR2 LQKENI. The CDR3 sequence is CASSLGTGNTGELFF. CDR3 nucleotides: TGTGCCAGCTCACTTGGGACAGGGAACACCGGGGAGCTGTTTTTT.

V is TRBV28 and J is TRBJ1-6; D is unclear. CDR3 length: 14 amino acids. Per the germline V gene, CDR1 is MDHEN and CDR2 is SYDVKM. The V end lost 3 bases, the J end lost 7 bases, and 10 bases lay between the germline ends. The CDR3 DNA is TGTGCCAGCAGTTTGCAGGTTATGAATTCACCCCTCCACTTT. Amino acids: CASSLQVMNSPLHF. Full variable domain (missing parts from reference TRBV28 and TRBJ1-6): DVKVTQSSRYLVKRTGEKVFLECVQDMDHENMFWYRQDPGLGLRLIYFSYDVKMKEKGDIPEGYSVSREKKERFSLILESASTNQTSMYLCASSLQVMNSPLHFGNGTRLTVT.